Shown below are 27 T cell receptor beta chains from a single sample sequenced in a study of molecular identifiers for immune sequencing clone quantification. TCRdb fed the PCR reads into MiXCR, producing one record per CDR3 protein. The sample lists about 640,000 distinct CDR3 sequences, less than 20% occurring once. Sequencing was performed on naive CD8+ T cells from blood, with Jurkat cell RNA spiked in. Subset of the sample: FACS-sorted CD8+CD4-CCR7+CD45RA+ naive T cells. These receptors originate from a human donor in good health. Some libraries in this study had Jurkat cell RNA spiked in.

The CDR3 loop reads CASSDGTAYEQYF. The CDR3 DNA is TGTGCCAGCTCAGACGGGACAGCTTACGAGCAGTACTTC. The V call is TRBV18, the J call TRBJ2-7; 7 bases agree with TRBD1. Germline CDR1 and CDR2: KGHSH and LQKENI. The CDR3 is made up of 13 amino acids. V trimming: 5 bases; J trimming: 4 bases; junction bases outside the gene matches: 5. Full variable domain (remainder filled in from reference TRBV18 and TRBJ2-7): NAGVMQNPRHLVRRRGQEARLRCSPMKGHSHVYWYRQLPEEGLKFMVYLQKENIIDESGMPKERFSAEFPKEGPSILRIQQVVRGDSAAYFCASSDGTAYEQYFGPGTRLTVT.

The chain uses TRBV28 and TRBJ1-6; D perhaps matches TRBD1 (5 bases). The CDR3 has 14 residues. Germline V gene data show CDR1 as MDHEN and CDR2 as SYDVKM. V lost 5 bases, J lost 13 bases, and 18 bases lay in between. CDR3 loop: CASSPSLGDPPLHF. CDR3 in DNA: TGTGCCAGCAGTCCCTCCCTGGGGGACCCGCCCCTCCACTTT.

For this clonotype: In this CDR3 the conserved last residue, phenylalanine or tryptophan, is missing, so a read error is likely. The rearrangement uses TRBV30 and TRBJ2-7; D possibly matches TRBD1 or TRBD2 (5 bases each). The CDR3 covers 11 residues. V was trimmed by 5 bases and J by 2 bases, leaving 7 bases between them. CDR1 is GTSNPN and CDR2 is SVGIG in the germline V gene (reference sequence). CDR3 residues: CAWGTAYEQYL. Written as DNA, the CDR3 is TGTGCCTGGGGGACCGCCTACGAGCAGTACCTC.

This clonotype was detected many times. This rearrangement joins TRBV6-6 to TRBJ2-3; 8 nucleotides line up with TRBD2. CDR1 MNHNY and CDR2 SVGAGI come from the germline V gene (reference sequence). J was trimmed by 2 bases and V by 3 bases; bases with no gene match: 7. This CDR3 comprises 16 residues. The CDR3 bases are TGTGCCAGCAGTTATGTCGCGGGAGGCCCCACAGATACGCAGTATTTT. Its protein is CASSYVAGGPTDTQYF.

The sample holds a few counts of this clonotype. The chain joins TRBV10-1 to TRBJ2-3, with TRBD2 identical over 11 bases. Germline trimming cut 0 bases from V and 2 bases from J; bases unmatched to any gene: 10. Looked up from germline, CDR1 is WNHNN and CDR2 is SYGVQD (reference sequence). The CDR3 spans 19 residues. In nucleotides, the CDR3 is TGCGCCAGCAGTGAGTCGTATAGCGGGGGGGTCCGTGACACAGATACGCAGTATTTT. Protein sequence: CASSESYSGGVRDTDTQYF.

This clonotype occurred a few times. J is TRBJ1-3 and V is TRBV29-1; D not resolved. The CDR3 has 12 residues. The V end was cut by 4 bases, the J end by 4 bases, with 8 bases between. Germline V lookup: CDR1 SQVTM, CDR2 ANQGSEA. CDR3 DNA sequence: TGCAGCGTTGTTGGCGGAGGAAACACCATATATTTT. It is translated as CSVVGGGNTIYF.

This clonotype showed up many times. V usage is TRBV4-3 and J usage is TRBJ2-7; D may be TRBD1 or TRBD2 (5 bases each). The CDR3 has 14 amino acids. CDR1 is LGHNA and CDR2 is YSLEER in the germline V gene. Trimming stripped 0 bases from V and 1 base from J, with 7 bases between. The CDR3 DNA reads TGCGCCAGCAGCCAAGACGAGGGGTCCTACGAGCAGTACTTC. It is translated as CASSQDEGSYEQYF.

This CDR3 reads CASSQDVRANVLTF. The CDR3 nucleotides read TGCGCCAGCAGCCAGGACGTCCGGGCCAACGTCCTGACTTTC. This chain links TRBV4-3 with TRBJ2-6; no firm D call. The V end lost 3 bases, the J end lost 5 bases, and 8 bases lay between the germline ends. The length of the CDR3 is 14 residues. Germline V gene data show CDR1 as LGHNA and CDR2 as YSLEER.

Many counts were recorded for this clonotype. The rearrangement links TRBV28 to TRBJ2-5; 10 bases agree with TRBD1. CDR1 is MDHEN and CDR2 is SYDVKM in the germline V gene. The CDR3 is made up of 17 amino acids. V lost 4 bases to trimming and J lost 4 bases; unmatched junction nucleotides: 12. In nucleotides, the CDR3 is TGTGCCAGCAGTTCCTTCCCGGGACAGGGGTCCCCAGAGACCCAGTACTTC. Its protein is CASSSFPGQGSPETQYF.

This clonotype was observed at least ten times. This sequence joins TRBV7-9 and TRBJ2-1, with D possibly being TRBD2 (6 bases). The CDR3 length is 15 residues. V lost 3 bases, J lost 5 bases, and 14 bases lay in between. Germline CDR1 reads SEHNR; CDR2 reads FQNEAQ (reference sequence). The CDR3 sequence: CASSFQARGDNEQFF. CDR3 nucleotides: TGTGCCAGCAGCTTCCAAGCTCGCGGGGACAATGAGCAGTTCTTC.

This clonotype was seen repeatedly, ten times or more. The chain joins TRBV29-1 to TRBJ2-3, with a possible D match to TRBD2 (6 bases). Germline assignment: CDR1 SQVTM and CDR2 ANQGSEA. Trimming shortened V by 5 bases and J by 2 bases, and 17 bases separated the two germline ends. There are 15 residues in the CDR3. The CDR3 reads CSVPAGEAYTDTQYF. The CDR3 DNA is TGCAGCGTTCCCGCCGGGGAGGCTTACACAGATACGCAGTATTTT.

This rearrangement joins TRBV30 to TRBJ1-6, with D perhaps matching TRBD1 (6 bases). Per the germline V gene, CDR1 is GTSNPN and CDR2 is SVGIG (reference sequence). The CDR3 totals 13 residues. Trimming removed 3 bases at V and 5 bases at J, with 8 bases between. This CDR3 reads CAWSRTDNSPLHF. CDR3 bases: TGTGCCTGGAGCAGGACAGATAATTCACCCCTCCACTTT.

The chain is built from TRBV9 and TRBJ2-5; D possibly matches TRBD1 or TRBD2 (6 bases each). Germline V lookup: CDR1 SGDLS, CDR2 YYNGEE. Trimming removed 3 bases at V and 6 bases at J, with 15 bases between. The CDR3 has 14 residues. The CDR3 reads CASSEGGPRKTQYF. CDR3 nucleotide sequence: TGTGCCAGCAGCGAGGGGGGACCGCGTAAGACCCAGTACTTC.

The CDR3 sequence: CASSPSGAPNEQFF. CDR3 nucleotide sequence: TGTGCCAGCAGCCCCAGCGGGGCGCCCAATGAGCAGTTCTTC. The chain carries TRBV9 and TRBJ2-1; 7 nucleotides agree with TRBD2. The V gene end was trimmed by 4 bases and the J gene end by 6 bases; junction bases not matched to a gene: 7. CDR3 length: 14 amino acids. The germline gives CDR1 SGDLS, CDR2 YYNGEE.

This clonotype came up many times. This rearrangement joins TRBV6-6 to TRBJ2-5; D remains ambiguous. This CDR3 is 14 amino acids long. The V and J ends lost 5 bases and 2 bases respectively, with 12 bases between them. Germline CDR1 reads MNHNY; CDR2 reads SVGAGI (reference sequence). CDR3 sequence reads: CASSTRAQQETQYF. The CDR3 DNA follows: TGTGCCAGCAGTACCCGGGCCCAACAAGAGACCCAGTACTTC.

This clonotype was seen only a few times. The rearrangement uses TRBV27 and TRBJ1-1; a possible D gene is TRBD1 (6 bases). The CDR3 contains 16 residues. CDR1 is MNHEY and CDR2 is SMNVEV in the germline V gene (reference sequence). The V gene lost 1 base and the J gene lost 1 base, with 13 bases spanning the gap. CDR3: CASSLLGVRGNTEAFF. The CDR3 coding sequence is TGTGCCAGCAGTTTATTGGGGGTCAGGGGGAACACTGAAGCTTTCTTT.

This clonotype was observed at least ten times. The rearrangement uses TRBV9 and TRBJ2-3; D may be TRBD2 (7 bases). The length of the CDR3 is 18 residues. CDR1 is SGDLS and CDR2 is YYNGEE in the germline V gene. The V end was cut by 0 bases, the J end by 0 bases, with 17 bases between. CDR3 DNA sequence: TGTGCCAGCAGCGTAGGTCCTTTGGCGGGGGCTAGCACAGATACGCAGTATTTT. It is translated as CASSVGPLAGASTDTQYF.

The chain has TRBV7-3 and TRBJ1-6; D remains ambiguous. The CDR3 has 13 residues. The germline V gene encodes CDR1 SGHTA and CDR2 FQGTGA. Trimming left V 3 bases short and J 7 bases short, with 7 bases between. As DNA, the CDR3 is TGTGCCAGCAGCTTTGAGAGAAATTCACCCCTCCACTTT. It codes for CASSFERNSPLHF.

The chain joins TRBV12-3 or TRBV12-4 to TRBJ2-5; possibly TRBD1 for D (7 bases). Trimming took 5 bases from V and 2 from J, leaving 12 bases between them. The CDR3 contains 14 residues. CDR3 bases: TGTGCCAGCAGTCCACAGGGGACTCAAGAGACCCAGTACTTC. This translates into CASSPQGTQETQYF.

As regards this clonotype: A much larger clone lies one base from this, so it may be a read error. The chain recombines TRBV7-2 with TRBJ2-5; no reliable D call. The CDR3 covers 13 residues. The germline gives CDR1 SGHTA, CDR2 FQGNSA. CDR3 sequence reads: CASSIDFGVTHYF. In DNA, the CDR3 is TGTGCCAGCAGCATAGATTTTGGAGTGACCCACTACTTC.

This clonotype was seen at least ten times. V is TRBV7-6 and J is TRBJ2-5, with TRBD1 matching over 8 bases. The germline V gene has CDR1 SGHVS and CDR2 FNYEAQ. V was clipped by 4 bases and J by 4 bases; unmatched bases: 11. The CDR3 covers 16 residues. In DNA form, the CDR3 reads TGTGCCAGCAGCTCCCACCCCAGGGGGCTCGGAGAGACCCAGTACTTC. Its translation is CASSSHPRGLGETQYF.

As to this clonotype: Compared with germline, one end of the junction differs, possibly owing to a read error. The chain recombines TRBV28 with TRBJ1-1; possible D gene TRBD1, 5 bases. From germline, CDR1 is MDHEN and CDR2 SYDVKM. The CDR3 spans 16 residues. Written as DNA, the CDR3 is TGTGCCTGCAGTTTATGGGGGGGGGGTGAGAACACTGAAGCTTTCTTT. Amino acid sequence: CACSLWGGGENTEAFF.

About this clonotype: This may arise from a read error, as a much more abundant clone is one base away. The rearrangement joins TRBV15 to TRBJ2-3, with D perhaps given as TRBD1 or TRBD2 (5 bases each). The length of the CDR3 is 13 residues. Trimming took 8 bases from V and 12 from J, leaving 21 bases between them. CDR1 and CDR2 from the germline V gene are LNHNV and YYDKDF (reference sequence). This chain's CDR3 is CATGINTGPAQYF. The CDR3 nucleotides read TGTGCCACCGGCATCAATACGGGACCCGCCCAGTATTTT.

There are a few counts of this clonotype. In nucleotides, the CDR3 is TGTGCCAGCAGTTTAGTGGTAGCGGGAGTTTACGAGCAGTACTTC. This sequence encodes CASSLVVAGVYEQYF. The chain carries TRBV28 and TRBJ2-7, with TRBD2 identical over 9 bases. CDR1 is MDHEN, CDR2 SYDVKM, per germline. CDR3 length: 15 amino acids. V lost 2 bases to trimming and J lost 4 bases; unmatched junction nucleotides: 6.

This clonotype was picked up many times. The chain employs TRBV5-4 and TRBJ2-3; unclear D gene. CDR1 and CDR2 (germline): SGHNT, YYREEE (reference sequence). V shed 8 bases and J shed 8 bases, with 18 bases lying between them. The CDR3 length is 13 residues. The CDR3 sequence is CASKGPHPGTQYF. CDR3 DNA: TGTGCCAGTAAAGGGCCCCACCCCGGTACGCAGTATTTT. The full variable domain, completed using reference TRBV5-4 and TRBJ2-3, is ETGVTQSPTHLIKTRGQQVTLRCSSQSGHNTVSWYQQALGQGPQFIFQYYREEENGRGNFPPRFSGLQFPNYSSELNVNALELDDSALYLCASKGPHPGTQYFGPGTRLTVL.

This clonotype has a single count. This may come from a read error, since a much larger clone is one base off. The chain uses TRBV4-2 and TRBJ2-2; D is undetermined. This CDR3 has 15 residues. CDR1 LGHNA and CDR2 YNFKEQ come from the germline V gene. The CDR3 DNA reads TGTGCCAGGAGCCACGTATACTCGAACACCGGGGAGCTGTTTTTT. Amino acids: CARSHVYSNTGELFF.

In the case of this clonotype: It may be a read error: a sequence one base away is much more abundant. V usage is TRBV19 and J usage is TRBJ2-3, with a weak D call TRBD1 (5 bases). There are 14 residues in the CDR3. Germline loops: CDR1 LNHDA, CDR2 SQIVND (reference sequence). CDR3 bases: TGTGCCAGTAGTAACCCAGGTAGCACAGGTACGCAGTATTTT. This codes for CASSNPGSTGTQYF.